The 24 T cell receptor beta chains presented below share a single source sample, sequenced in a study of OX40 agonist ivuxolimab in advanced cancers. Here immunoSEQ multiplex PCR was the method, and the copy in TCRdb shows in-frame clones only, minus some. Altogether 78,000 or so clones are present, about 91% being singletons, with the ten largest covering 2.5% to 3%. Sample: CD4+ or CD8+ T cells sorted from blood, taken in a trial of the OX40 agonist ivuxolimab. The receptors come from an adult with an advanced solid tumor such as melanoma, head and neck, liver or kidney cancer.

This clone has only one observation. The V gene is TRBV5-5, the J gene TRBJ2-1, with 9 bases that match TRBD2. CDR1 is SGHKS and CDR2 is YYEKEE in the germline V gene (reference sequence). The CDR3 covers 16 residues. V lost 4 bases, J lost 10 bases, and 15 bases stayed unmatched. As DNA, the CDR3 is TGTGCCAGCAGCCCAAGAGCGCGGGAGGGCCGGGACGAGCAGTTCTTC. Protein product: CASSPRAREGRDEQFF.

CDR3 in amino acids: CASSSPSGTGIEKLFF. CDR3 coding DNA: TGCGCCAGCAGCTCTCCTTCCGGGACAGGGATTGAAAAACTGTTTTTT. The genes are TRBV5-1 and TRBJ1-4; 9 bases map to TRBD1. Trimming removed 3 bases from V and 7 bases from J; junction bases left unmatched: 10. CDR1 and CDR2 from the germline V gene are SGHRS and YFSETQ. The CDR3 contains 16 residues.

V is TRBV9 and J is TRBJ2-1; 8 nucleotides agree with TRBD2. Germline assignment: CDR1 SGDLS and CDR2 YYNGEE. There are 15 residues in the CDR3. Trimming cost V 3 bases and J 2 bases; bases outside gene matches: 4. The CDR3 region is CASSGGLAAYNEQFF. CDR3 DNA sequence: TGTGCCAGCAGCGGCGGACTAGCTGCCTACAATGAGCAGTTCTTC.

This clone has a single count. This chain uses TRBV5-4 with TRBJ2-1; TRBD2 agrees at 10 bases. Germline CDR1 reads SGHNT; CDR2 reads YYREEE (reference sequence). V lost 3 bases, J lost 2 bases, and 8 bases stayed unmatched. This CDR3 has 17 residues. The CDR3 nucleotides read TGTGCCAGCAGCTCGGGGTTAGCGGGAGGTACCTACAATGAGCAGTTCTTC. Translated, it gives CASSSGLAGGTYNEQFF.

The chain has TRBV6-1 and TRBJ1-6; no clear D. Trimming took off 7 bases at V and 0 bases at J, with 10 bases between the two ends. Germline lookup yields CDR1 MNHNS and CDR2 SASEGT. The CDR3 is 15 amino acids. The CDR3 DNA sequence: TGTGCCAGCATTAGCAGGAGCTCCTATAATTCACCCCTCCACTTT. Translated, it gives CASISRSSYNSPLHF.

The rearrangement joins TRBV5-1 to TRBJ2-3; 8 bases match TRBD2. The CDR3 contains 16 residues. Germline V CDR1 and CDR2: SGHRS, YFSETQ. V dropped 0 bases and J dropped 4; count of bases not matched to a gene: 7. CDR3 DNA sequence: TGCGCCAGCAGCTTGGTCGGGGGGGCCGTGGCAGATACGCAGTATTTT. Its protein product is CASSLVGGAVADTQYF. Filled out from reference TRBV5-1 and TRBJ2-3, the complete variable domain reads KAGVTQTPRYLIKTRGQQVTLSCSPISGHRSVSWYQQTPGQGLQFLFEYFSETQRNKGNFPGRFSGRQFSNSRSEMNVSTLELGDSALYLCASSLVGGAVADTQYFGPGTRLTVL.

The chain employs TRBV5-6 and TRBJ2-7; TRBD2 agrees at 7 bases. J gave up 4 bases and V 0 bases, and 4 bases lay outside the gene matches. Germline V CDR1 and CDR2: SGHDT, YYEEEE. This CDR3 has 14 residues. CDR3 region: CASSLGLAFYEQYF. CDR3 nucleotides: TGTGCCAGCAGCTTGGGACTAGCCTTTTACGAGCAGTACTTC.

J is TRBJ1-3 and V is TRBV15; D is unresolved. Between the trimmed V and J ends, which lost 0 bases and 1 base, there was a span of 7 bases. CDR1 and CDR2 from the germline V gene are LNHNV and YYDKDF (reference sequence). CDR3 length: 15 residues. Written as DNA, the CDR3 is TGTGCCACCAGCAGAGACAGATTATCTGGAAACACCATATATTTT. Amino acid sequence: CATSRDRLSGNTIYF.

The chain carries TRBV19 and TRBJ1-5; D possibly corresponds to TRBD1 (5 bases). Trimming stripped 7 bases from V and 5 bases from J, with 12 bases between. The CDR3 sequence is 13 residues long. Germline V gene lookup returns CDR1 LNHDA and CDR2 SQIVND (reference sequence). The CDR3 DNA is TGTGCCAGTAATAGGCAGGGATATCAGCCCCAGCATTTT. As protein: CASNRQGYQPQHF.

This chain uses TRBV10-3 with TRBJ2-7; D gene unclear. Per germline, CDR1 ENHRY and CDR2 SYGVKD. This CDR3 region has 16 residues. V was clipped by 0 bases and J by 0 bases, with 12 bases between them. The CDR3 region has the DNA TGTGCCATCAGTGAGTCGAGTAAAGGGTACTCCTACGAGCAGTACTTC. Translating it yields CAISESSKGYSYEQYF.

The genes are TRBV6-4 and TRBJ2-7; TRBD2 matches at 9 bases. Germline loops: CDR1 MRHNA, CDR2 SNTAGT. The CDR3 covers 23 residues. V trimming: 0 bases; J trimming: 3 bases; junction bases outside the gene matches: 27. In DNA, the CDR3 is TGTGCCAGCAGTGACTCTCGAGTCGAATACCTCAGGGTGCTAGCGGGGAGAGACTACGAGCAGTACTTC. This sequence encodes CASSDSRVEYLRVLAGRDYEQYF.

The CDR3 loop is CAWSPGRLTEGNYGYTF. As DNA, the CDR3 is TGTGCCTGGAGTCCCGGGCGGCTAACTGAGGGCAACTATGGCTACACCTTC. The gene calls are TRBV30 and TRBJ1-2; no reliable D call. CDR1 and CDR2 from the germline V gene are GTSNPN and SVGIG (reference sequence). There are 17 residues in the CDR3. V was cut by 2 bases and J by 2 bases, with 21 bases left in between.

The V call is TRBV5-4, the J call TRBJ2-5; D uncertain. The CDR3 is 11 amino acids. Trimming pared 4 bases from V and 5 bases from J, leaving 6 bases between. CDR1 is SGHNT, CDR2 YYREEE, per germline (reference sequence). In DNA form, the CDR3 reads TGTGCCAGCAGCCAGGCGGAGACCCAGTACTTC. Protein product: CASSQAETQYF.

The rearrangement joins TRBV5-1 to TRBJ1-2; maybe TRBD1 (6 bases). V was shortened by 0 bases and J by 3 bases, with 9 bases between the two germline ends. There are 14 residues in the CDR3. CDR1 and CDR2 from the germline V gene are SGHRS and YFSETQ. CDR3 loop: CASSLGGGDYGYTF. The CDR3 DNA follows: TGCGCCAGCAGCTTGGGCGGGGGCGACTATGGCTACACCTTC.

This clone was detected once. The genes are TRBV5-1 and TRBJ2-5, with 7 bases matching TRBD1. This CDR3 region has 14 residues. Germline-derived CDR1 and CDR2 are SGHRS and YFSETQ. The V gene end was trimmed by 3 bases and the J gene end by 5 bases; junction bases not matched to a gene: 7. The CDR3 DNA follows: TGCGCCAGCAGCTCCAGACAGGGCGGGGAGACCCAGTACTTC. Its protein is CASSSRQGGETQYF.

The chain uses TRBV15 and TRBJ1-5, with D maybe TRBD1 (5 bases). CDR3 length: 14 residues. In germline, CDR1 is LNHNV, CDR2 YYDKDF (reference sequence). V lost 1 base, J lost 6 bases, and 10 bases lay in between. The CDR3 DNA reads as TGTGCCACCAGCAGAGGGGGGGTCGGTCAGCCCCAGCATTTT. Protein sequence: CATSRGGVGQPQHF. The full variable domain, in which reference TRBV15 and TRBJ1-5 provide the parts outside the CDR3, is DAMVIQNPRYQVTQFGKPVTLSCSQTLNHNVMYWYQQKSSQAPKLLFHYYDKDFNNEADTPDNFQSRRPNTSFCFLDIRSPGLGDTAMYLCATSRGGVGQPQHFGDGTRLSIL.

This clone was observed at least ten times. This chain connects TRBV27 to TRBJ2-3, with 7 bases fitting TRBD2. There are 14 residues in the CDR3. Germline V lookup: CDR1 MNHEY, CDR2 SMNVEV (reference sequence). J gave up 4 bases and V 5 bases, and 6 bases lay outside the gene matches. CDR3 sequence: CASSLLADSDTQYF. In DNA, the CDR3 is TGTGCCAGCAGTCTTCTAGCGGATTCAGATACGCAGTATTTT.

The CDR3 coding sequence is TGCGCCAGCAGCCAAGGCATAGGGGGCTATGGCTACACCTTC. Translated: CASSQGIGGYGYTF. The V gene is TRBV4-1, the J gene TRBJ1-2, with a possible D match to TRBD1 (6 bases). Trimming took off 1 base at V and 4 bases at J, with 10 bases between the two ends. The CDR3 extends over 14 amino acids. Germline values: CDR1 MGHRA, CDR2 YSYEKL.

Comment on this clone: The sample carries other DNA sequences with the same CDR3. The gene calls are TRBV5-1 and TRBJ2-3; no firm D call. Per germline, CDR1 SGHRS and CDR2 YFSETQ. The CDR3 totals 14 residues. V was shortened by 0 bases and J by 3 bases, with 8 bases between the two germline ends. CDR3 residues: CASSLGGTTDTQYF. The DNA of the CDR3 is TGCGCCAGCAGCTTGGGGGGAACGACAGATACGCAGTATTTT.

This chain joins TRBV30 and TRBJ2-5; D ambiguous. CDR1 is GTSNPN, CDR2 SVGIG, per germline (reference sequence). V was clipped by 0 bases and J by 6 bases, with 14 bases between them. The CDR3 contains 14 residues. CDR3: CAWSVLGLFQTQYF. CDR3 DNA: TGTGCCTGGAGTGTACTTGGATTGTTCCAGACCCAGTACTTC.

Only one count was recorded for this clone. The chain recombines TRBV5-4 with TRBJ1-6, with 7 bases identical to TRBD1. The ends lost 0 bases at V and 7 bases at J; junction bases unmatched: 10. The CDR3 runs to 17 residues. Germline loops: CDR1 SGHNT, CDR2 YYREEE (reference sequence). The CDR3 loop reads CASSLEIQGPGNSPLHF. As DNA, the CDR3 is TGTGCCAGCAGCTTGGAAATACAGGGGCCGGGGAATTCACCCCTCCACTTT.

J is TRBJ1-3 and V is TRBV5-4; tentatively, D is TRBD1 (6 bases). Trimming shortened V by 0 bases and J by 3 bases, and 10 bases separated the two germline ends. Germline V gene lookup returns CDR1 SGHNT and CDR2 YYREEE (reference sequence). The CDR3 contains 15 residues. The CDR3 protein is CASSLAGGLGNTIYF. DNA for the CDR3: TGTGCCAGCAGCTTGGCTGGGGGGCTTGGAAACACCATATATTTT. The whole variable domain, filled in from reference TRBV5-4 and TRBJ1-3, reads ETGVTQSPTHLIKTRGQQVTLRCSSQSGHNTVSWYQQALGQGPQFIFQYYREEENGRGNFPPRFSGLQFPNYSSELNVNALELDDSALYLCASSLAGGLGNTIYFGEGSWLTVV.

The V gene is TRBV2, the J gene TRBJ1-2, with 7 bases fitting TRBD1. V lost 6 bases and J lost 3; bases outside the gene matches: 10. Germline CDR1 SNHLY, CDR2 FYNNEI. The CDR3 spans 15 residues. The CDR3 loop reads CASRALQGKDYGYTF. The CDR3 DNA follows: TGTGCCAGCAGGGCCCTACAGGGGAAGGACTATGGCTACACCTTC. Using reference TRBV2 and TRBJ1-2 for the parts outside the CDR3, the full variable domain is EPEVTQTPSHQVTQMGQEVILRCVPISNHLYFYWYRQILGQKVEFLVSFYNNEISEKSEIFDDQFSVERPDGSNFTLKIRSTKLEDSAMYFCASRALQGKDYGYTFGSGTRLTVV.

The V and J genes are TRBV5-6 and TRBJ1-3; TRBD1 is a possible D gene (6 bases). The length of the CDR3 is 16 residues. Trimming cost V 0 bases and J 2 bases, with 12 bases left between them. The germline gives CDR1 SGHDT, CDR2 YYEEEE. This chain's CDR3 is CASSLGSGTTGNTIYF. The CDR3, as DNA: TGTGCCAGCAGCTTGGGCTCCGGGACAACTGGAAACACCATATATTTT. The variable domain in full, with the rest retrieved from reference TRBV5-6 and TRBJ1-3, is DAGVTQSPTHLIKTRGQQVTLRCSPKSGHDTVSWYQQALGQGPQFIFQYYEEEERQRGNFPDRFSGHQFPNYSSELNVNALLLGDSALYLCASSLGSGTTGNTIYFGEGSWLTVV.